The 29 T cell receptor beta chains below come from one sample, sequenced in a study of shared clonotypes between healthy human individuals. Libraries were prepared by immunoSEQ multiplex PCR; TCRdb keeps only in-frame clonotypes and omits some of them. Among some 1.5 million clones, 95% to 99% were seen once, and the ten largest hold roughly 0.45%. The sequenced sample was naive CD4+ T cells sorted from blood. Subset: CD45RA+ positively selected. These receptors were obtained from a man aged 25 to 40 in good health.

The V gene is TRBV5-1, the J gene TRBJ2-1; no definite D call. The CDR3 runs 12 residues. V was clipped by 3 bases and J by 3 bases, with 4 bases between them. Germline V gene sequence: CDR1 SGHRS, CDR2 YFSETQ. CDR3 protein: CASSSVYNEQFF. CDR3 coding DNA: TGCGCCAGCAGCTCGGTCTACAATGAGCAGTTCTTC.

This clone was seen a few times. The rearrangement joins TRBV4-1 to TRBJ2-2; D not resolved. CDR3 length: 14 amino acids. Trimming left V 0 bases short and J 5 bases short, with 7 bases between. Germline V gene data show CDR1 as MGHRA and CDR2 as YSYEKL. The DNA for the CDR3 is TGCGCCAGCAGCCAAGAGGACCAAACCGGGGAGCTGTTTTTT. Translating gives CASSQEDQTGELFF.

This chain connects TRBV14 to TRBJ2-1, with 8 bases fitting TRBD2. The CDR3 spans 16 residues. Germline CDR1 reads SGHDN; CDR2 reads FVKESK. The junction had 15 bases not matched to a gene; V was cut back by 6 bases and J by 8 bases. In DNA, the CDR3 is TGTGCCAGCAGAGACGATAGCGGGACTAAGGCACATGAGCAGTTCTTC. It codes for CASRDDSGTKAHEQFF.

The chain's CDR3 is CASSPLPRGTSGSAREQYF. CDR3 DNA sequence: TGTGCCAGCAGTCCATTACCCCGCGGAACTAGCGGGAGTGCGAGGGAGCAGTACTTC. The chain is built from TRBV27 and TRBJ2-7, with 11 bases identical to TRBD2. The junction had 22 bases not matched to a gene; V was cut back by 5 bases and J by 7 bases. CDR1 is MNHEY and CDR2 is SMNVEV in the germline V gene (reference sequence). The CDR3 length is 19 residues.

V gene TRBV11-2 combines with J gene TRBJ2-7, with 9 bases lining up with TRBD1. In germline, CDR1 is SGHAT, CDR2 FQNNGV. The CDR3 extends over 16 amino acids. The J segment lost 3 bases and the V segment lost 4 bases, leaving 10 bases of the junction unmatched. The DNA for the CDR3 is TGTGCCAGCAGCTCGGACAGGGGAATTTTCAGCTACGAGCAGTACTTC. Residues: CASSSDRGIFSYEQYF.

The J gene is TRBJ2-7, the V gene TRBV6-1; no clear D. V shed 2 bases and J shed 1 base, with 9 bases lying between them. This CDR3 spans 14 amino acids. Germline lookup yields CDR1 MNHNS and CDR2 SASEGT. CDR3 nucleotide sequence: TGTGCCAGCAGTGAAAGAGCTGATTCCTACGAGCAGTACTTC. This codes for CASSERADSYEQYF.

The table lists this clone with a count of one. V is TRBV6-1 and J is TRBJ2-7; D might be TRBD1 (6 bases). The CDR3 runs 14 residues. Germline V gene sequence: CDR1 MNHNS, CDR2 SASEGT. V lost 6 bases and J lost 5, with 17 bases in between. The CDR3 DNA sequence: TGTGCCAGCAGAGGGTACAGGGTCAACGACGAGCAGTACTTC. It is translated as CASRGYRVNDEQYF.

The gene calls are TRBV7-6 and TRBJ2-5; D remains unclear. V lost 2 bases and J 0 bases, leaving 4 bases between the germline ends. Germline CDR1 reads SGHVS; CDR2 reads FNYEAQ. The CDR3 extends over 13 amino acids. The CDR3 bases are TGTGCCAGCAGCTTAAGGTACCAAGAGACCCAGTACTTC. Translating gives CASSLRYQETQYF.

V gene TRBV7-9 combines with J gene TRBJ1-2; a possible D gene is TRBD1 (5 bases). The CDR3 spans 15 residues. Trimming cost V 5 bases and J 0 bases, with 13 bases left between them. Germline values: CDR1 SEHNR, CDR2 FQNEAQ (reference sequence). CDR3 bases: TGTGCCAGCAGCCCGCGGGACGGAACTAACTATGGCTACACCTTC. Translating gives CASSPRDGTNYGYTF.

The V gene is TRBV9, the J gene TRBJ2-7; perhaps TRBD2 as D (7 bases). Looked up from germline, CDR1 is SGDLS and CDR2 is YYNGEE. This CDR3 comprises 13 residues. V lost 0 bases to trimming and J lost 7 bases, with 11 bases between them. CDR3: CASSVGTAGEQYF. CDR3 DNA sequence: TGTGCCAGCAGCGTAGGGACAGCGGGGGAGCAGTACTTC.

The gene calls are TRBV2 and TRBJ2-1; 7 bases fit TRBD2. Germline V gene sequence: CDR1 SNHLY, CDR2 FYNNEI. The CDR3 length is 17 residues. Trimming cost V 7 bases and J 8 bases; bases outside gene matches: 20. This CDR3 is CASNDAKTSSLLDEQFF. The DNA of the CDR3 is TGTGCCAGCAATGACGCTAAGACTAGCTCTCTCCTCGATGAGCAGTTCTTC.

The chain is built from TRBV18 and TRBJ1-1; 7 bases line up with TRBD1. J gave up 2 bases and V 6 bases, and 6 bases lay outside the gene matches. The CDR3 loop spans 14 amino acids. CDR1 is KGHSH and CDR2 is LQKENI in the germline V gene. CDR3 nucleotides: TGTGCCAGCTCTGCAGGGGGGGCTAACACTGAAGCTTTCTTT. Protein product: CASSAGGANTEAFF.

This chain uses TRBV7-6 with TRBJ1-2, with 9 bases fitting TRBD1. With V trimmed by 5 bases and J by 8 bases, 6 bases remained unmatched. CDR1 and CDR2 (germline): SGHVS, FNYEAQ. This CDR3 has 13 residues. CDR3 sequence (DNA): TGTGCCAGCAGCGGAGGACAGGGGAACGGCTACACCTTC. It translates to CASSGGQGNGYTF.

This chain connects TRBV7-9 to TRBJ2-5; possible D gene TRBD1, 6 bases. Germline V gives CDR1 SEHNR, CDR2 FQNEAQ (reference sequence). Trimming took off 5 bases at V and 0 bases at J, with 22 bases between the two ends. The CDR3 consists of 18 residues. Written as DNA, the CDR3 is TGTGCCAGCAGCCCATATCCCCGGCTAGGACAGAACCAAGAGACCCAGTACTTC. It is translated as CASSPYPRLGQNQETQYF.

Notes on this clone: The identical CDR3 is also encoded by other nucleotide sequences in the sample. The chain joins TRBV9 to TRBJ2-7; a possible D gene is TRBD1 (6 bases). Germline loops: CDR1 SGDLS, CDR2 YYNGEE. This CDR3 region has 13 residues. With 2 bases removed from V and 4 bases from J, the gap between germline ends came to 10 bases. CDR3: CASSVAGDYEQYF. CDR3 nucleotides: TGTGCCAGCAGCGTTGCAGGGGATTACGAGCAGTACTTC.

This clone is a singleton in its sample. This chain links TRBV19 with TRBJ1-1; no clear D gene. The CDR3 runs to 15 residues. Germline-derived CDR1 and CDR2 are LNHDA and SQIVND (reference sequence). V was pared by 6 bases and J by 0 bases, with 14 bases between. CDR3 nucleotide sequence: TGTGCCAGTAGGCTGGCAGGAACCCTGAACACTGAAGCTTTCTTT. Its translation: CASRLAGTLNTEAFF.

The chain uses TRBV6-5 and TRBJ2-5; 10 nucleotides line up with TRBD2. The CDR3 is 14 amino acids. The V gene end was trimmed by 6 bases and the J gene end by 5 bases; junction bases not matched to a gene: 6. CDR1 and CDR2 from the germline V gene are MNHEY and SVGAGI. CDR3 bases: TGTGCCAGCAGGTCTAGCGGGAGCAGGGAGACCCAGTACTTC. Translated: CASRSSGSRETQYF.

The chain combines TRBV10-2 with TRBJ2-3, with TRBD1 identical over 8 bases. The J segment lost 8 bases and the V segment lost 5 bases, leaving 3 bases of the junction unmatched. This CDR3 has 12 residues. Germline lookup yields CDR1 WSHSY and CDR2 SAAADI. CDR3 residues: CASSSTGGTQYF. In DNA, the CDR3 is TGCGCCAGCAGTTCAACAGGGGGTACGCAGTATTTT.

This clone was seen only once. The same CDR3 can be traced to other DNA sequences in this sample. This chain links TRBV5-4 with TRBJ2-2; D gene ambiguous. V dropped 0 bases and J dropped 2 bases, with 8 bases sitting between them. The CDR3 consists of 15 residues. Germline V gives CDR1 SGHNT, CDR2 YYREEE (reference sequence). This chain's CDR3 is CASSLGRLNTGELFF. In DNA form, the CDR3 reads TGTGCCAGCAGCTTGGGCAGGCTAAACACCGGGGAGCTGTTTTTT.

J is TRBJ2-2 and V is TRBV28; unclear D gene. CDR1 MDHEN and CDR2 SYDVKM come from the germline V gene. The length of the CDR3 is 15 residues. V gave up 8 bases and J gave up 0 bases, with 13 bases separating them. The CDR3 is CASSLRAANTGELFF. The CDR3 DNA reads as TGTGCCAGCTCACTTAGGGCAGCGAACACCGGGGAGCTGTTTTTT.

Notes on this clone: Other DNA sequences in the sample encode the same CDR3. The chain couples TRBV11-3 to TRBJ2-7; D is uncertain. The length of the CDR3 is 12 residues. CDR1 is SGHNT, CDR2 YENEEA, per germline. V lost 5 bases and J 4 bases, leaving 9 bases between the germline ends. CDR3 in DNA: TGTGCCAGCAGCCCTGACGGGTACGAGCAGTACTTC. Its protein product is CASSPDGYEQYF.

The V call is TRBV7-9, the J call TRBJ1-1, with D possibly being TRBD1 (5 bases). V lost 1 base to trimming and J lost 0 bases, with 9 bases between them. CDR1 is SEHNR and CDR2 is FQNEAQ in the germline V gene (reference sequence). The CDR3 consists of 15 residues. The CDR3 here is CASSLGGAMNTEAFF. CDR3 nucleotide sequence: TGTGCCAGCAGCTTAGGAGGGGCGATGAACACTGAAGCTTTCTTT.

Details on this clone: The sample has other DNA sequences that encode this CDR3 too. CDR3 nucleotides: TGTGCCAGCAGCCTCGGGTCCCGGTCCGGGGAGCTGTTTTTT. Encoded protein: CASSLGSRSGELFF. The chain couples TRBV11-2 to TRBJ2-2; D unclear. Germline CDR1 reads SGHAT; CDR2 reads FQNNGV. Trimming cost V 5 bases and J 6 bases, with 13 bases left between them. This CDR3 has 14 amino acids.

V gene TRBV7-5 combines with J gene TRBJ2-5; the table gives TRBD1 as D, unverified against the DNA. TRBV7-5 corresponds to a pseudogene. The CDR3 is made up of 14 amino acids. CDR3 bases: TGTGTCAGAAGCCCGAAAGACAGGGCCCAGACCCAGTACTTC. It yields the protein CVRSPKDRAQTQYF.

This clone was observed a few times. J is TRBJ1-2 and V is TRBV7-8, with TRBD1 matching over 10 bases. V shed 1 base and J 5 bases; nucleotides not matched to a gene: 1. The CDR3 has 14 residues. Germline CDR1 reads SGHVS; CDR2 reads FQNEAQ. The CDR3 DNA sequence: TGTGCCAGCAGCTTAGGGGACAGGGGATATGGCTACACCTTC. It translates to CASSLGDRGYGYTF.

This rearrangement joins TRBV27 to TRBJ1-1, with D perhaps matching TRBD1 (5 bases). Looked up from germline, CDR1 is MNHEY and CDR2 is SMNVEV (reference sequence). The CDR3 is made up of 16 amino acids. V lost 3 bases, J lost 0 bases, and 14 bases lay in between. The CDR3 DNA reads as TGTGCCAGCAGTTTTCAACAGGTCACCGTGAACACTGAAGCTTTCTTT. Protein: CASSFQQVTVNTEAFF.

The chain links TRBV5-4 to TRBJ2-5; D is perhaps TRBD1 or TRBD2 (5 bases each). V shed 1 base and J shed 5 bases, with 12 bases lying between them. The CDR3 has 14 residues. The V gene's germline CDR1 is SGHNT and CDR2 YYREEE (reference sequence). In DNA, the CDR3 is TGTGCCAGCAGCTTGCGGCCTGAGGGGGAGACCCAGTACTTC. It is translated as CASSLRPEGETQYF.

This rearrangement joins TRBV5-4 to TRBJ2-1; 11 nucleotides match TRBD2. The CDR3 covers 17 residues. Germline loops: CDR1 SGHNT, CDR2 YYREEE (reference sequence). The ends lost 3 bases at V and 2 bases at J; junction bases unmatched: 7. CDR3 residues: CASSSLQLAGAYNEQFF. The CDR3 DNA sequence: TGTGCCAGCAGCTCTCTACAACTAGCGGGAGCCTACAATGAGCAGTTCTTC.

The J gene is TRBJ2-7, the V gene TRBV4-1, with 10 bases lining up with TRBD2. Per germline, CDR1 MGHRA and CDR2 YSYEKL. The junction had 5 bases not matched to a gene; V was cut back by 1 base and J by 2 bases. The CDR3 covers 16 residues. The CDR3 DNA is TGCGCCAGCAGCCAAGCCGGGACTAGCGTCACCTACGAGCAGTACTTC. Protein: CASSQAGTSVTYEQYF.